This T cell receptor beta chain originates from a study of cytomegalovirus exposure and HLA in healthy donors. Study as a whole: Among the 398 genotyped donors, around 85% were placed in the Caucasian-associated ancestry cluster.

In the PCR, 60 Vbeta and 13 Jbeta primers were used. Clones were read by immunoSEQ multiplex PCR, and TCRdb kept only the in-frame ones, dropping some. Among 100,000 to 150,000 clones listed, roughly 80% were seen once. General study results and limits: Several of the most significant clusters appeared linked to common viral pathogens, based on a later analysis.

This clone has just a few counts. No antigen is known for it. Trimming removed 3 bases at V and 4 bases at J, with 15 bases between. This CDR3 contains 15 residues. CDR1 and CDR2 (germline): MDHEN, SYDVKM. The TCR originated in a male donor in good health and CMV-seronegative. Sequences were obtained from PBMCs. The chain is built from TRBV28 and TRBJ1-2, with D possibly TRBD1 on 5 matching bases. CDR3 coding DNA: TGTGCCAGCAGTTTTTCCAGGGAAATCGGCTATGGCTACACCTTC. Amino acid sequence: CASSFSREIGYGYTF.